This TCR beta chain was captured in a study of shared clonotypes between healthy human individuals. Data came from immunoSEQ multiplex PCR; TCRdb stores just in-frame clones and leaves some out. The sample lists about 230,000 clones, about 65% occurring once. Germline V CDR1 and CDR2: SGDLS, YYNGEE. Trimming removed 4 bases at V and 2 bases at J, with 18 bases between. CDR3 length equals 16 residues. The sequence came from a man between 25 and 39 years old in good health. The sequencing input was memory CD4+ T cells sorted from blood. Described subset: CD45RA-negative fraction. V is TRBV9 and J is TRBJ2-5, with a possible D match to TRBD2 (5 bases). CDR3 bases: TGTGCCAGCAGCCGGGGTTGGAAGGCCCGTCAAGAGACCCAGTACTTC. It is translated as CASSRGWKARQETQYF.